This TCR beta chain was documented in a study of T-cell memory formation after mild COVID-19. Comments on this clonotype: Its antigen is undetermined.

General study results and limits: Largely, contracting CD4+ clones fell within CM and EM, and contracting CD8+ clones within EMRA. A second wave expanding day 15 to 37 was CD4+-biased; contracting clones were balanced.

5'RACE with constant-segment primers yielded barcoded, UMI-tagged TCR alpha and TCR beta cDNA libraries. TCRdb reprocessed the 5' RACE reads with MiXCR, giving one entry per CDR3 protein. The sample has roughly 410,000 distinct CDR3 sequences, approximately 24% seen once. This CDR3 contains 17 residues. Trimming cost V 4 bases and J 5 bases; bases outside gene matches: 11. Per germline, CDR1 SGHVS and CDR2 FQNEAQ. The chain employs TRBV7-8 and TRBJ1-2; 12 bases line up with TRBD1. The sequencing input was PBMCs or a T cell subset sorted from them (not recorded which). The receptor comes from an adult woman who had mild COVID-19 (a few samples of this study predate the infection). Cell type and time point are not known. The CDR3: CASSSRDRGPHYYGYTF. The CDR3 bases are TGTGCCAGCAGCTCCCGGGACAGGGGGCCGCATTATTATGGCTACACCTTC.